A single sample is the source of the 2 T cell receptor beta chains below, sequenced in a study of T-cell reconstitution after alpha-beta-depleted transplantation in children (dated by TCRdb to between 2015 and 2016). Libraries were built with PCR. The reads were generated on an Illumina HiSeq 2500. To normalize quantification of the TCRbeta repertoire, the TCR libraries were built with molecular barcoding that relied on unique molecular identifiers. Starting from the raw public reads, TCRdb applied fastp trimming at Q25, assembled clones with MiXCR and retained in-frame beta chains. Entries are consolidated by CDR3 protein sequence, retaining the most common genes and DNA. In this sample the table shows around 480,000 distinct CDR3 sequences, approximately 32% of which occur a single time. Of the sample, approximately 2.3% falls within the top ten clones. The sample consisted of PBMCs from the stem cell graft donor, taken from the stem cell graft. The receptors stem from a human donor who donated a stem cell graft to a child with aplastic anemia.

This rearrangement joins TRBV9 to TRBJ2-3; TRBD1 matches 7 bases. This CDR3 region has 15 residues. Germline-derived CDR1 and CDR2 are SGDLS and YYNGEE. V lost 0 bases to trimming and J lost 5 bases; unmatched junction nucleotides: 6. For the CDR3, the DNA is TGTGCCAGCAGCGTAGAAGGGGGCGCGGTAGATACGCAGTATTTT. Residues: CASSVEGGAVDTQYF.

The CDR3 DNA reads TGTGCCAGCAGCACCAGGGTAATCTTT. Translation gives CASSTRVIF. The chain couples TRBV21-1 to TRBJ1-1; the D call TRBD1 from the table was never checked on the DNA. TRBV21-1 is a pseudogene segment. CDR3 length: 9 amino acids.